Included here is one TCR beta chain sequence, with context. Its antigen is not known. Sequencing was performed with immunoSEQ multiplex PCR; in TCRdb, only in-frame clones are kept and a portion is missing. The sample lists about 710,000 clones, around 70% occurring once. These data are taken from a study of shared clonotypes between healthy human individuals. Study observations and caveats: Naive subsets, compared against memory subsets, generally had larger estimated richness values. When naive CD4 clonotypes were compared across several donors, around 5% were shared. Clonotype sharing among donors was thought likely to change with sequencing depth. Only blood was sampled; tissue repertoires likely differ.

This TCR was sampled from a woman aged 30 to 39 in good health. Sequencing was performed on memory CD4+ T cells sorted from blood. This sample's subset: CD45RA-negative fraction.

The CDR3 region is CASRSYWKETQYF. DNA of the CDR3: TGTGCCAGCCGGTCTTATTGGAAGGAGACCCAGTACTTC. This rearrangement joins TRBV2 to TRBJ2-5; D unclear. Trimming removed 8 bases at V and 5 bases at J, with 15 bases between. CDR3 length equals 13 residues. CDR1 and CDR2 from the germline V gene are SNHLY and FYNNEI.